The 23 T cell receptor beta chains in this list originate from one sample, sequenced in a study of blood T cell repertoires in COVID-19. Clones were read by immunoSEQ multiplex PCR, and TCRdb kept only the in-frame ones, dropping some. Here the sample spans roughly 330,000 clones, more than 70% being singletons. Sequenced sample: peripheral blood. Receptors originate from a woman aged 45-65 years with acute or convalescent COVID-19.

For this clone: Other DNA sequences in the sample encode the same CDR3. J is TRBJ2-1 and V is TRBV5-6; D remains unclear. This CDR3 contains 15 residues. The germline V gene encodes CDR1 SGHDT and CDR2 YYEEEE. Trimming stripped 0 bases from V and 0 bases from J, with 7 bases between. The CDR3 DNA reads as TGTGCCAGCAGCTTGGGTAGAAGCTCCTACAATGAGCAGTTCTTC. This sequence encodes CASSLGRSSYNEQFF. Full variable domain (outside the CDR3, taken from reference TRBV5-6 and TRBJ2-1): DAGVTQSPTHLIKTRGQQVTLRCSPKSGHDTVSWYQQALGQGPQFIFQYYEEEERQRGNFPDRFSGHQFPNYSSELNVNALLLGDSALYLCASSLGRSSYNEQFFGPGTRLTVL.

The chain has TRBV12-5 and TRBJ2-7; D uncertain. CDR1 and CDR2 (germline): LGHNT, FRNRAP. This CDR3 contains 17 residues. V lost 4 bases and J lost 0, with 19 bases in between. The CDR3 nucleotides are TGTGCTAGTGGTTCAGACTTGTGGCGGTTATACTCCTACGAGCAGTACTTC. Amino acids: CASGSDLWRLYSYEQYF.

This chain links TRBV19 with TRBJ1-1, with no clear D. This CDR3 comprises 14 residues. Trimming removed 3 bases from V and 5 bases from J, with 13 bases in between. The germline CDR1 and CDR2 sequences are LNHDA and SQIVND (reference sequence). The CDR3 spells CASSINLSGTEAFF. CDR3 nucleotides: TGTGCCAGTAGTATCAACTTATCGGGGACTGAAGCTTTCTTT. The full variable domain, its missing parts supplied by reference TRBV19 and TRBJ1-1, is DGGITQSPKYLFRKEGQNVTLSCEQNLNHDAMYWYRQDPGQGLRLIYYSQIVNDFQKGDIAEGYSVSREKKESFPLTVTSAQKNPTAFYLCASSINLSGTEAFFGQGTRLTVV.

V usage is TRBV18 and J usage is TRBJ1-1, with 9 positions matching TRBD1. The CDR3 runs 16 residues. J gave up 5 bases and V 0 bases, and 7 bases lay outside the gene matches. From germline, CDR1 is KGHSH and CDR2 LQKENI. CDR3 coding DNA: TGTGCCAGCTCACCACCGGGACAGGGAAGGAGGACTGAAGCTTTCTTT. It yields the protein CASSPPGQGRRTEAFF.

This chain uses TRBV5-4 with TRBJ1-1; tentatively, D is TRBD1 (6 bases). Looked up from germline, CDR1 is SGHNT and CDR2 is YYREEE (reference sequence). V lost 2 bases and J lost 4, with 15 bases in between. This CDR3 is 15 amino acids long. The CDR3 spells CASSFKRVRGTEAFF. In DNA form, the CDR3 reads TGTGCCAGCAGCTTTAAAAGGGTCAGGGGCACTGAAGCTTTCTTT.

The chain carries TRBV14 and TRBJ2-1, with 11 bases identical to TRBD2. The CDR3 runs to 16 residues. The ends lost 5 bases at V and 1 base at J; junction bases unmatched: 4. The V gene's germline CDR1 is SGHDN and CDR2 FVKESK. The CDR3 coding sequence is TGTGCCAGCAGCACCGGGACTAGCGGTTCCTACAATGAGCAGTTCTTC. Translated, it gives CASSTGTSGSYNEQFF. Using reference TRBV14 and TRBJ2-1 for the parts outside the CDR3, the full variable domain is EAGVTQFPSHSVIEKGQTVTLRCDPISGHDNLYWYRRVMGKEIKFLLHFVKESKQDESGMPNNRFLAERTGGTYSTLKVQPAELEDSGVYFCASSTGTSGSYNEQFFGPGTRLTVL.

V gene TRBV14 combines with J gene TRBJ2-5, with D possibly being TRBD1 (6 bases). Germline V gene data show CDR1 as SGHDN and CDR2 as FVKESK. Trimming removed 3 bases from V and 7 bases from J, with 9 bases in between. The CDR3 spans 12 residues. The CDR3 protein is CASSQTGATQYF. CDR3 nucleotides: TGTGCCAGCAGCCAGACAGGAGCGACCCAGTACTTC.

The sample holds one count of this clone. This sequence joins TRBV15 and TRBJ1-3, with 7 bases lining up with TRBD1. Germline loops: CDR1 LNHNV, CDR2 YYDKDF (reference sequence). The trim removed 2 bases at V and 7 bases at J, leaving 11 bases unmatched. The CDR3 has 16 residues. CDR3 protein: CATSRSRDRVYNTIYF. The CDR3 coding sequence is TGTGCCACCAGCAGAAGTAGAGACAGGGTATACAACACCATATATTTT.

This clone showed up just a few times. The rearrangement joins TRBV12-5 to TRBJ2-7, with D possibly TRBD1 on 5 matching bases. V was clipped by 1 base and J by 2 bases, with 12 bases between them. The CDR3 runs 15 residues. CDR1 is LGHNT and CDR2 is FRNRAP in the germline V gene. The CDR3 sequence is CASGLAHRQTYEQYF. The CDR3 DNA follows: TGTGCTAGTGGTTTGGCCCACAGGCAAACCTACGAGCAGTACTTC.

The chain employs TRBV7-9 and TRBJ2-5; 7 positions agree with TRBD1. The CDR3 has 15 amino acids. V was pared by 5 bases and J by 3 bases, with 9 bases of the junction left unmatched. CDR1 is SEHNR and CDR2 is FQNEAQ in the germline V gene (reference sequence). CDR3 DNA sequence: TGTGCCAGCAGCCCGACCCCTGACAGGGAAGAGACCCAGTACTTC. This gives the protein CASSPTPDREETQYF.

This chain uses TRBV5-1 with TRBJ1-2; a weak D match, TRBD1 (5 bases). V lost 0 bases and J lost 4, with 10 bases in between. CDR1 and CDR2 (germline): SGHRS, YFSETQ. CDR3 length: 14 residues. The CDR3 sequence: CASSLADNPYGYTF. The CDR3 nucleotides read TGCGCCAGCAGCTTGGCGGACAACCCCTATGGCTACACCTTC.

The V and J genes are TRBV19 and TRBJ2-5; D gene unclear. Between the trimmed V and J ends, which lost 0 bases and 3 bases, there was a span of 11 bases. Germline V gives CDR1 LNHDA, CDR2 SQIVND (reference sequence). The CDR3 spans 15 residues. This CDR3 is CASSIDRNREETQYF. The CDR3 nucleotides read TGTGCCAGTAGTATAGATCGAAACAGAGAAGAGACCCAGTACTTC.

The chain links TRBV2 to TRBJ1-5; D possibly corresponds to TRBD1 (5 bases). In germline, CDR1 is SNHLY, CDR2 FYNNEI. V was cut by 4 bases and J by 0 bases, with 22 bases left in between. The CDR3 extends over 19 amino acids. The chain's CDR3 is CASSVGRDSYFGSNQPQHF. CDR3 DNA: TGTGCCAGCAGTGTGGGCAGGGATTCGTATTTTGGTAGCAATCAGCCCCAGCATTTT.

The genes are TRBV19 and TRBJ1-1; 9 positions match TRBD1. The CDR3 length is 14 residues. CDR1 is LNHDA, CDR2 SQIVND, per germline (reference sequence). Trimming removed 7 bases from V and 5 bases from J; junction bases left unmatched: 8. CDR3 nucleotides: TGTGCCAGTACCATGGGACAGGGAGATACTGAAGCTTTCTTT. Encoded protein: CASTMGQGDTEAFF.

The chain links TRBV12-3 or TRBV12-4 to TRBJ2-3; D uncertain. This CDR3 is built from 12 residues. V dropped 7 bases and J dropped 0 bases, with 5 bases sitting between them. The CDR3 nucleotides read TGTGCCAGCACCGTGAGCACAGATACGCAGTATTTT. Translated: CASTVSTDTQYF.

The CDR3 is CASSAALTSGSTDTQYF. DNA of the CDR3: TGTGCCAGCAGCGCCGCCCTGACTAGCGGAAGCACAGATACGCAGTATTTT. The genes are TRBV9 and TRBJ2-3; 9 positions agree with TRBD2. V dropped 3 bases and J dropped 0; count of bases not matched to a gene: 8. The CDR3 is 17 residues long. The germline CDR1 and CDR2 sequences are SGDLS and YYNGEE.

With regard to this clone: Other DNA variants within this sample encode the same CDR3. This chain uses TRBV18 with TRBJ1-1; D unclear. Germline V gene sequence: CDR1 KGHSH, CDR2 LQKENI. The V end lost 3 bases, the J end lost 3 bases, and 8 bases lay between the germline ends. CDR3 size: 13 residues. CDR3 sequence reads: CASSPTRDTEAFF. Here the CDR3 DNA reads TGTGCCAGCTCACCGACGAGGGACACTGAAGCTTTCTTT.

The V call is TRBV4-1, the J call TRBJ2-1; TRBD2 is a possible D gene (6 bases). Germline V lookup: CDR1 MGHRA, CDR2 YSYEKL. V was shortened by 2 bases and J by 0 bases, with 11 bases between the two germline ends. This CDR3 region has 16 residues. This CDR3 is CASSQIRDSSYNEQFF. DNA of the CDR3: TGCGCCAGCAGCCAAATCCGGGACTCCTCCTACAATGAGCAGTTCTTC.

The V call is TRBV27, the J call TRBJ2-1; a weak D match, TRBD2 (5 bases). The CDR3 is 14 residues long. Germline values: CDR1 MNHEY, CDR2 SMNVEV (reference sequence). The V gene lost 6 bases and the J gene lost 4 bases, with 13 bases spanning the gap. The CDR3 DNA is TGTGCCAGCAGCTTAGCCGGCGGGTACAATGAGCAGTTCTTC. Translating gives CASSLAGGYNEQFF.

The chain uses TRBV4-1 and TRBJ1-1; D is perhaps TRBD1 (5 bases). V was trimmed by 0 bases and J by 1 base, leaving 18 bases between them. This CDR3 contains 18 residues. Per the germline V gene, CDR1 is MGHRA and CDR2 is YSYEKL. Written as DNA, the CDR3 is TGCGCCAGCAGCCAAGATATCAGGGAGGGGCCGGCGAACACTGAAGCTTTCTTT. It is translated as CASSQDIREGPANTEAFF.

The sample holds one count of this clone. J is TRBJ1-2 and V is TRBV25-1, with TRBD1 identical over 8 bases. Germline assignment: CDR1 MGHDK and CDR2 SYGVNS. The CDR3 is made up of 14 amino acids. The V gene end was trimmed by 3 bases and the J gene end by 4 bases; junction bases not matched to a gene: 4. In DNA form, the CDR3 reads TGTGCCAGCAGTGATGACAGGGGAAGCTATGGCTACACCTTC. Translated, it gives CASSDDRGSYGYTF.

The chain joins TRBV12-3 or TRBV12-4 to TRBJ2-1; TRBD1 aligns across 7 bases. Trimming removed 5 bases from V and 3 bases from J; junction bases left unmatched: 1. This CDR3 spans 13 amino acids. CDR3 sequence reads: CASSAGGYNEQFF. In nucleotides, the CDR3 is TGTGCCAGCAGTGCAGGGGGCTACAATGAGCAGTTCTTC.

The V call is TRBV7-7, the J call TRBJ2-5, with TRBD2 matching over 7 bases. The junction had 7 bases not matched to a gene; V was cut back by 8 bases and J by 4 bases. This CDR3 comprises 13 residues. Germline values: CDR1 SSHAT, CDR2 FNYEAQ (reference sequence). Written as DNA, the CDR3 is TGTGCCAGCGCCCGGGGGGTAGGAGAGACCCAGTACTTC. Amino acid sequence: CASARGVGETQYF.